This T cell receptor beta chain was sequenced for a study of sequential checkpoint blockade in melanoma. Study information: Twenty-two patients had tumor biopsies before treatment and at week 13.

As for treatment: randomized to nivolumab then ipilimumab (arm A) or the reverse (arm B). This clone came up once. Germline V gene lookup returns CDR1 LNHDA and CDR2 SQIVND (reference sequence). The CDR3 is made up of 13 amino acids. The ends were cut back, 6 bases at V and 2 bases at J, with 8 bases in the middle. The assay was immunoSEQ multiplex PCR, and TCRdb's table has in-frame clones only and misses some. The table shows fewer than 20,000 clones, with less than 30% occurring only once. This chain uses TRBV19 with TRBJ1-5; D is perhaps TRBD1 (5 bases). This TCR derives from a human donor with melanoma. The specimen comprised tumor tissue (inferred from file names), sampled from a patient given nivolumab and ipilimumab in sequence. CDR3 protein: CASRMGRNQPQHF. The CDR3 DNA sequence: TGTGCCAGTAGAATGGGACGCAATCAGCCCCAGCATTTT. Based on the CDR3 plus reference TRBV19 and TRBJ1-5, the full variable domain is DGGITQSPKYLFRKEGQNVTLSCEQNLNHDAMYWYRQDPGQGLRLIYYSQIVNDFQKGDIAEGYSVSREKKESFPLTVTSAQKNPTAFYLCASRMGRNQPQHFGDGTRLSIL.